The clone carrying this TCR beta chain occurred a few times. Per the original data handling: Nucleated cell number was recorded as an estimate derived from reference gene primer amplification. Only in-frame clones appear in the TCRdb table, and some are missing; sequencing was by immunoSEQ multiplex PCR. The V and J calls and clone size are taken from that table; D and trimming were inferred from the DNA. The sample has more than 300,000 clones, about nine tenths seen once. The CDR3 length is 13 residues. Germline-derived CDR1 and CDR2 are LNHDA and SQIVND (reference sequence). The V segment lost 8 bases and the J segment 5 bases; nucleotides outside the gene matches: 5. Seattle patients were enrolled during active infection and followed longitudinally. This specimen belongs to a study of blood T cell repertoires in COVID-19.

The sample was peripheral blood. The gene calls are TRBV19 and TRBJ2-7; 11 positions agree with TRBD1. This TCR was sampled from a woman in her seventies with COVID-19, enrolled during active disease. CDR3 coding DNA: TGTGCCAGTGCCGGGACAGGGGGTCACGAGCAGTACTTC. Its protein product is CASAGTGGHEQYF.